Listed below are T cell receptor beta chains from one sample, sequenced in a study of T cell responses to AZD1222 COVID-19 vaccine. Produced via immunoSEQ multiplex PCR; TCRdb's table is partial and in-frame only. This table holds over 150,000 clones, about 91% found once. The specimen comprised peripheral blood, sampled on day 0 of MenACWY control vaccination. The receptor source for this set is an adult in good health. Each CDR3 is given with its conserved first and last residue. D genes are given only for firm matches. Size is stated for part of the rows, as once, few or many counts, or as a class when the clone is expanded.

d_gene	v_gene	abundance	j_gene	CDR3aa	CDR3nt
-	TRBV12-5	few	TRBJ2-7	CASARISYEQYF	TGTGCTAGTGCCCGTATCTCCTACGAGCAGTACTTC
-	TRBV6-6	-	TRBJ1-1	CASRKGPVDTEAFF	TGTGCCAGCAGAAAGGGACCGGTAGACACTGAAGCTTTCTTT
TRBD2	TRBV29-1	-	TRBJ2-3	CSGDYKDTDTQYF	TGCAGTGGGGACTACAAAGACACAGATACGCAGTATTTT
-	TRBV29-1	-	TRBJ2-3	CSVEGRSSTDTQYF	TGCAGCGTTGAGGGTCGGAGTAGCACAGATACGCAGTATTTT
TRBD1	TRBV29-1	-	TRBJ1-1	CSVEWAGGEAFF	TGCAGCGTTGAATGGGCAGGGGGGGAAGCTTTCTTT
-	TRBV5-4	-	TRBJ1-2	CASSLEGDGYTF	TGTGCCAGCAGCTTGGAGGGCGATGGCTACACCTTC
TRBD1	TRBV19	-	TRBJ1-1	CASRTGQINTEAFF	TGTGCCAGTAGAACGGGACAGATAAACACTGAAGCTTTCTTT
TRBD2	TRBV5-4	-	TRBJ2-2	CASSPMTSGGTGELFF	TGTGCCAGCAGCCCGATGACTAGCGGAGGCACCGGGGAGCTGTTTTTT
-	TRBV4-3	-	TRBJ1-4	CASSQNGGSTNEKLFF	TGCGCCAGCAGCCAAAACGGGGGGTCAACTAATGAAAAACTGTTTTTT
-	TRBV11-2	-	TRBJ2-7	CASSHTYEQYF	TGTGCCAGCAGCCATACCTACGAGCAGTACTTC
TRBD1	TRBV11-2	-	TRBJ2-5	CASSSLWTGTQYF	TGTGCCAGCAGCTCTTTATGGACAGGGACCCAGTACTTC
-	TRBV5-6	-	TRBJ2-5	CASSKLRIGGQETQYF	TGTGCCAGCAGCAAGTTGAGGATTGGGGGGCAAGAGACCCAGTACTTC
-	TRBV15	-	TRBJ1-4	CATSRTYRGSTNEKLFF	TGTGCCACCAGCAGAACCTACCGGGGGTCGACTAATGAAAAACTGTTTTTT
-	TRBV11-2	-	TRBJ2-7	CASSLEVAEAYEQYF	TGTGCCAGCAGCTTGGAGGTAGCGGAGGCCTACGAGCAGTACTTC
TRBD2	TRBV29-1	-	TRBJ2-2	CSVVGTSLSNTGELFF	TGCAGCGTTGTAGGGACTAGCCTTTCGAACACCGGGGAGCTGTTTTTT
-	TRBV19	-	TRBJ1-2	CASSILLDNYGYTF	TGTGCCAGTAGTATTCTGTTGGATAACTATGGCTACACCTTC
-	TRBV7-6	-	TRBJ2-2	CASSLGTRDGELFF	TGTGCCAGCAGCCTGGGAACTCGGGACGGGGAGCTGTTTTTT
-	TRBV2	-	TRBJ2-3	CASSEDITDTQYF	TGTGCCAGCAGTGAGGACATCACAGATACGCAGTATTTT
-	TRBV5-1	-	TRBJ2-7	CASSLVPGGAYEQYF	TGCGCCAGCAGCTTGGTCCCAGGGGGGGCCTACGAGCAGTACTTC
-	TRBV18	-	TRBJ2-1	CASSVSGESSYNEQFF	TGTGCCAGCTCAGTGAGTGGGGAGAGCTCCTACAATGAGCAGTTCTTC
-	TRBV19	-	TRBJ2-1	CASSIVYGGEQFF	TGTGCCAGTAGTATAGTTTATGGCGGCGAGCAGTTCTTC
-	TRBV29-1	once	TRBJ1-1	CSSTAGVNTEAFF	TGCAGCTCGACCGCGGGGGTTAACACTGAAGCTTTCTTT
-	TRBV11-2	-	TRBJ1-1	CASSPGLTIGEAFF	TGTGCCAGCAGCCCGGGACTGACTATTGGGGAAGCTTTCTTT
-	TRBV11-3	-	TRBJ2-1	CASSAGTYNEQFF	TGTGCCAGCTCCGCGGGAACCTACAATGAGCAGTTCTTC
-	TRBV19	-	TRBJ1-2	CASSIVMGGNYGYTF	TGTGCCAGTAGTATAGTAATGGGAGGAAACTATGGCTACACCTTC
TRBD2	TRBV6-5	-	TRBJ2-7	CASIQTSGRYEQYF	TGTGCCAGCATCCAGACTAGCGGGAGGTACGAGCAGTACTTC
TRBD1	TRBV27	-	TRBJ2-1	CASIAPTGVFAYNEQFF	TGTGCCAGCATTGCGCCTACAGGGGTTTTTGCCTACAATGAGCAGTTCTTC
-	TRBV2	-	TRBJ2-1	CASWSSSGGSSYNEQFF	TGTGCCAGCTGGTCCTCCAGCGGAGGAAGCTCCTACAATGAGCAGTTCTTC
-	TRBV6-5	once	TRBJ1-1	CASSLERNTEAFF	TGTGCCAGCTCCTTAGAGCGGAACACTGAAGCTTTCTTT
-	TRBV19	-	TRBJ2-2	CASRPPTPGELFF	TGTGCCAGCCGTCCCCCAACCCCCGGGGAGCTGTTTTTT
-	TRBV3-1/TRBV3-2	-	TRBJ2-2	CASSRISAGELFF	TGTGCCAGCAGCCGTATATCCGCCGGGGAGCTGTTTTTT
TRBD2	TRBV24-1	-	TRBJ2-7	CATSPNPRKVAGVYEQYF	TGTGCCACCAGCCCTAACCCCAGGAAGGTAGCGGGAGTCTACGAGCAGTACTTC
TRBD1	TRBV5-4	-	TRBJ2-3	CASSQQDRGFTDTQYF	TGTGCCAGCAGCCAACAGGACAGGGGATTCACAGATACGCAGTATTTT
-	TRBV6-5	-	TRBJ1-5	CASWNGVGAQHF	TGTGCCAGCTGGAACGGGGTCGGGGCCCAGCATTTT
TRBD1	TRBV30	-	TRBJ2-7	CAWSGTGRTYEQYF	TGTGCCTGGAGTGGGACAGGGAGAACCTACGAGCAGTACTTC
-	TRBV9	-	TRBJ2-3	CASSVQTRTDTQYF	TGTGCCAGCAGCGTCCAGACGCGCACAGATACGCAGTATTTT
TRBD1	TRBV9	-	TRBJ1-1	CASSFIPGQGARTEAFF	TGTGCCAGCAGTTTTATTCCGGGACAGGGGGCGCGGACTGAAGCTTTCTTT
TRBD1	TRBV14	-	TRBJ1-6	CASSPRGTAFNSPLHF	TGTGCCAGCAGCCCCCGAGGGACAGCCTTTAATTCACCCCTCCACTTT
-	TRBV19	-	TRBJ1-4	CASRTGTAAEKLFF	TGTGCCAGTAGGACCGGGACCGCGGCTGAAAAACTGTTTTTT
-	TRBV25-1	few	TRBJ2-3	CASSESGTDTQYF	TGTGCCAGCAGTGAATCTGGCACAGATACGCAGTATTTT
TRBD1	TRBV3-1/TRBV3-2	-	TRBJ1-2	CASSHLVRGQGGYTF	TGTGCCAGCAGCCATCTGGTGCGGGGACAGGGGGGCTACACCTTC
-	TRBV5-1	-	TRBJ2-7	CASSSGTFAREQYF	TGCGCCAGCAGCTCGGGGACATTCGCTCGGGAGCAGTACTTC
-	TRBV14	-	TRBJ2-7	CASSQAVSSYEQYF	TGTGCCAGCAGCCAAGCGGTCAGCTCCTACGAGCAGTACTTC
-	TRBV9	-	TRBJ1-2	CASSQGVGGYTF	TGTGCCAGCAGTCAGGGTGTGGGCGGCTACACCTTC
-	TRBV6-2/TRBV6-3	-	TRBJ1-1	CASSPYRVGLRATEAFF	TGTGCCAGCAGTCCCTATCGGGTCGGACTCAGGGCCACTGAAGCTTTCTTT
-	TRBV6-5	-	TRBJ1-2	CASSSGPNYGYTF	TGTGCCAGCAGTTCCGGGCCTAACTATGGCTACACCTTC
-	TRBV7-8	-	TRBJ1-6	CASSQNGLISPLHF	TGTGCCAGCAGCCAGAATGGCCTAATTTCACCCCTCCACTTT
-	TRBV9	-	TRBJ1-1	CASSVALETEAFF	TGTGCCAGCAGCGTAGCACTAGAAACTGAAGCTTTCTTT
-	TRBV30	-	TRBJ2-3	CAWSVQGLGDDTQYF	TGTGCCTGGAGTGTACAGGGTTTGGGGGATGATACGCAGTATTTT
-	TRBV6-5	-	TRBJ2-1	CASKPAGPRRNEQFF	TGTGCCAGCAAACCGGCAGGCCCTCGACGCAATGAGCAGTTCTTC
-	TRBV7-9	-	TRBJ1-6	CASSSPGQNSPLHF	TGTGCCAGCAGCTCGCCGGGACAAAATTCACCCCTCCACTTT
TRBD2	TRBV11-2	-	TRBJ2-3	CASSPGAGGRRDTQYF	TGTGCCAGCAGCCCTGGGGCGGGAGGGCGTCGAGATACGCAGTATTTT
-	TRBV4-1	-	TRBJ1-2	CASSQAAGGAVGYTF	TGCGCCAGCAGCCAAGCAGCGGGGGGGGCAGTTGGCTACACCTTC
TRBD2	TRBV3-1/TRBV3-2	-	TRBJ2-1	CASSQGSGRTNEQFF	TGTGCCAGCAGCCAAGGTAGCGGGAGGACCAATGAGCAGTTCTTC
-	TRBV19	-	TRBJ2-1	CASSLSTGEQFF	TGTGCCAGTAGCCTCTCAACGGGTGAGCAGTTCTTC